These 14 T cell receptor beta chains were sequenced from one sample in a study of identical twins. TCRdb re-called the 5' RACE reads through MiXCR, storing one row per CDR3 protein. The sample records 350,000 to 500,000 distinct CDR3 sequences, around 18% being singletons. Source material: naive T cells sorted from blood. The receptors stem from a man aged 45-65 years in good health.

The chain has TRBV10-3 and TRBJ2-2; no reliable D call. In germline, CDR1 is ENHRY, CDR2 SYGVKD. The CDR3 consists of 14 residues. The V end was cut by 0 bases, the J end by 4 bases, with 6 bases between. In nucleotides, the CDR3 is TGTGCCATCAGTGAGTCCATGGGCACCGGGGAGCTGTTTTTT. Translation: CAISESMGTGELFF.

This clonotype was seen only a few times. V usage is TRBV20-1 and J usage is TRBJ2-1, with 7 bases fitting TRBD1. Per germline, CDR1 DFQATT and CDR2 SNEGSKA (reference sequence). This CDR3 region has 16 residues. V shed 3 bases and J 1 base; nucleotides not matched to a gene: 9. The CDR3 bases are TGCAGTGCTAGCGTAGGAGAACAGGGGTCCTACAATGAGCAGTTCTTC. Translating gives CSASVGEQGSYNEQFF.

The chain uses TRBV6-5 and TRBJ2-2; no clear D gene. Germline V gene lookup returns CDR1 MNHEY and CDR2 SVGAGI. Trimming left V 7 bases short and J 0 bases short, with 18 bases between. The CDR3 loop spans 17 amino acids. The DNA of the CDR3 is TGTGCCAGCAATACTCGAGATGGAGCCTCGAACACCGGGGAGCTGTTTTTT. The encoded protein is CASNTRDGASNTGELFF.

This chain uses TRBV6-5 with TRBJ2-7; 7 nucleotides agree with TRBD1. Unmatched junction bases numbered 1, after V lost 2 bases and J lost 6 bases. Germline V gene lookup returns CDR1 MNHEY and CDR2 SVGAGI. The CDR3 is 12 residues long. The CDR3, as DNA: TGTGCCAGCAGTTACGGGACAGCCGAGCAGTACTTC. Residues: CASSYGTAEQYF.

There are many counts of this clonotype. The chain carries TRBV12-3 or TRBV12-4 and TRBJ2-5; weak D call: TRBD2 (5 bases). The V end lost 0 bases, the J end lost 1 base, and 9 bases lay between the germline ends. The CDR3 totals 15 residues. CDR3 sequence: CASSLAGDIQETQYF. CDR3 DNA: TGTGCCAGCAGTTTAGCGGGAGATATCCAAGAGACCCAGTACTTC.

This clonotype was seen only a few times. The rearrangement uses TRBV5-1 and TRBJ2-5, with TRBD2 matching 7 bases. Trimming cost V 3 bases and J 5 bases; bases outside gene matches: 7. Germline values: CDR1 SGHRS, CDR2 YFSETQ. CDR3 length equals 14 residues. CDR3: CASSSTGGGETQYF. Here the CDR3 DNA reads TGCGCCAGCAGCTCTACGGGGGGTGGGGAGACCCAGTACTTC.

This chain connects TRBV7-9 to TRBJ1-2; D is possibly TRBD1 (5 bases). V shed 5 bases and J shed 4 bases, with 8 bases lying between them. Germline loops: CDR1 SEHNR, CDR2 FQNEAQ (reference sequence). The CDR3 contains 12 residues. The CDR3, as DNA: TGTGCCAGCAGCCCCGACAGCTATGGCTACACCTTC. This sequence encodes CASSPDSYGYTF.

The chain has TRBV18 and TRBJ1-3; D gene ambiguous. Between the trimmed V and J ends, which lost 3 bases and 0 bases, there was a span of 9 bases. There are 15 residues in the CDR3. The germline CDR1 and CDR2 sequences are KGHSH and LQKENI. The CDR3 spells CASSPRRVSGNTIYF. The CDR3 nucleotides are TGTGCCAGCTCACCGCGGAGAGTCTCTGGAAACACCATATATTTT.

The chain joins TRBV20-1 to TRBJ2-7, with TRBD2 identical over 9 bases. CDR1 and CDR2 from the germline V gene are DFQATT and SNEGSKA (reference sequence). V lost 4 bases, J lost 7 bases, and 11 bases stayed unmatched. This CDR3 is built from 14 residues. In DNA, the CDR3 is TGCAGTGCTACTGCGGGCGGGGGGGCGAGGGAGCAGTACTTC. Its translation: CSATAGGGAREQYF.

V usage is TRBV4-3 and J usage is TRBJ2-5, with 9 bases that match TRBD2. Germline-derived CDR1 and CDR2 are LGHNA and YSLEER. The V segment lost 4 bases and the J segment 4 bases; nucleotides outside the gene matches: 7. This CDR3 is 15 amino acids long. CDR3 DNA: TGCGCCAGCAGCCCTTGGACTAGCGCTTTAGAGACCCAGTACTTC. Amino acids: CASSPWTSALETQYF.

The chain joins TRBV15 to TRBJ1-2; D unresolved. Between the trimmed V and J ends, which lost 5 bases and 8 bases, there was a span of 15 bases. The length of the CDR3 is 13 residues. Per germline, CDR1 LNHNV and CDR2 YYDKDF (reference sequence). CDR3 in amino acids: CATSGPRVGGYTF. CDR3 DNA: TGTGCCACCAGCGGGCCGCGGGTGGGGGGCTACACCTTC.

The chain carries TRBV20-1 and TRBJ2-1; the D gene is possibly TRBD2 (6 bases). The CDR3 has 14 residues. Trimming cost V 6 bases and J 5 bases, with 17 bases left between them. In germline, CDR1 is DFQATT, CDR2 SNEGSKA (reference sequence). The CDR3 sequence is CSAHRSSAHNEQFF. The DNA for the CDR3 is TGCAGTGCCCACCGGTCTAGCGCGCACAATGAGCAGTTCTTC.

Only a few counts were recorded for this clonotype. The chain combines TRBV7-6 with TRBJ2-1; TRBD2 matches at 9 bases. V gave up 5 bases and J gave up 0 bases; unmatched junction bases: 17. Germline CDR1 reads SGHVS; CDR2 reads FNYEAQ. The CDR3 totals 20 residues. The CDR3: CASSPKDVGSGGSSYNEQFF. The CDR3 DNA is TGTGCCAGCAGCCCCAAGGACGTGGGTAGCGGGGGTTCCTCCTACAATGAGCAGTTCTTC. Full variable domain (remainder filled in from reference TRBV7-6 and TRBJ2-1): GAGVSQSPRYKVTKRGQDVALRCDPISGHVSLYWYRQALGQGPEFLTYFNYEAQQDKSGLPNDRFSAERPEGSISTLTIQRTEQRDSAMYRCASSPKDVGSGGSSYNEQFFGPGTRLTVL.

The V gene is TRBV5-5, the J gene TRBJ2-7; the match to TRBD1 covers 7 bases. From germline, CDR1 is SGHKS and CDR2 YYEKEE (reference sequence). This CDR3 comprises 14 residues. The V gene end was trimmed by 2 bases and the J gene end by 0 bases; junction bases not matched to a gene: 2. This CDR3 is CASSFDRVSYEQYF. The CDR3 bases are TGTGCCAGCAGCTTTGACAGGGTCTCCTACGAGCAGTACTTC.